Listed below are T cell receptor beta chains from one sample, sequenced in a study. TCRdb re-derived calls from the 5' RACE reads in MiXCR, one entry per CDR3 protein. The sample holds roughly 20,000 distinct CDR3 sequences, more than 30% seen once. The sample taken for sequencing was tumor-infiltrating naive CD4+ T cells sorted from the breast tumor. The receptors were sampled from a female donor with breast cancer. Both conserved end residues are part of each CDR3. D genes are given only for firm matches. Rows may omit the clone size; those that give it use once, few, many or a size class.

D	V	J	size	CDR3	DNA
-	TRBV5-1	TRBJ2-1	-	CASSLDLRGNEQFF	TGCGCCAGCAGCTTGGACCTCCGGGGCAATGAGCAGTTCTTC
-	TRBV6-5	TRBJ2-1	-	CAVIGSSYNEQFF	TGTGCTGTCATAGGGAGCTCCTACAATGAGCAGTTCTTC
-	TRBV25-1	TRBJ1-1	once	CASSGVGRLNTEAFF	TGTGCCAGCAGTGGAGTGGGACGGTTGAACACTGAAGCTTTCTTT
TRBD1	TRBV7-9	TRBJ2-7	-	CASSPGQVRYEQYF	TGTGCCAGCAGCCCGGGACAGGTCCGCTACGAGCAGTACTTC
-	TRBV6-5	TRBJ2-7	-	CASSYGPGRKNEQYF	TGTGCCAGCAGTTACGGGCCAGGGAGAAAGAACGAGCAGTACTTC
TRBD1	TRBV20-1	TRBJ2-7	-	CSAIDRGYEQYF	TGCAGTGCCATCGACAGGGGGTACGAGCAGTACTTC
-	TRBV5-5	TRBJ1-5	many	CASSEDYRANQPQHF	TGTGCCAGCAGCGAGGATTACAGGGCCAATCAGCCCCAGCATTTT
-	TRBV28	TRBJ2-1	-	CASSLFNEQFF	TGTGCCAGCAGTTTATTCAATGAGCAGTTCTTC
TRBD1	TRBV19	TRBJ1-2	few	CASSIPTGDSLLRGYTF	TGTGCCAGTAGTATTCCCACAGGGGACAGCCTTCTTCGGGGCTACACCTTC
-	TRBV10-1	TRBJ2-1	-	CASSDGPGTYNEQFF	TGCGCCAGCAGTGACGGGCCGGGCACCTACAATGAGCAGTTCTTC
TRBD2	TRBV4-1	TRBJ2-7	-	CASSQPTSGRTEQYF	TGCGCCAGCAGCCAGCCGACTAGCGGGAGAACCGAGCAGTACTTC
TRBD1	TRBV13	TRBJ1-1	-	CASSPRQGEEAFF	TGTGCCAGCAGCCCCAGACAGGGTGAAGAAGCTTTCTTT
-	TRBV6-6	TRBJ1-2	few	CASSYRGTKGYGYTF	TGTGCCAGCAGTTACCGAGGCACGAAGGGGTATGGCTACACCTTC
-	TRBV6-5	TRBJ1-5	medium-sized	CASSFDRLGSQHF	TGTGCCAGCAGCTTCGACAGGCTTGGGTCCCAGCATTTT
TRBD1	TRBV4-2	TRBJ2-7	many	CASSHLGQGAYEQYF	TGTGCCAGCAGCCATCTCGGACAGGGGGCCTACGAGCAGTACTTC
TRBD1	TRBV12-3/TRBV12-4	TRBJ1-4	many	CASNLAGTAKLFF	TGTGCCAGCAATCTGGCCGGGACAGCAAAACTGTTTTTT
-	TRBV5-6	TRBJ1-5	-	CASSGGTGQPQHF	TGTGCCAGCAGCGGAGGAACAGGGCAGCCCCAGCATTTT
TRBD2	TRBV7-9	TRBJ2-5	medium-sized	CASSRLAGEETQYF	TGTGCCAGCAGCCGACTAGCGGGAGAGGAGACCCAGTACTTC
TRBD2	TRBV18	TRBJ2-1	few	CASSPTSGRGSYNEQFF	TGTGCCAGCTCACCAACTAGCGGGAGGGGGTCCTACAATGAGCAGTTCTTC
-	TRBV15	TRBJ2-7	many	CATSRDGALREYEQYF	TGTGCCACCAGCAGAGATGGGGCCCTACGGGAATACGAGCAGTACTTC
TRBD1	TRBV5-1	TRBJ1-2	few	CASSLVGTAHGYTF	TGCGCCAGCAGCTTGGTTGGGACAGCACATGGCTACACCTTC
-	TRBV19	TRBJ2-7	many	CASSKAMDEQYF	TGTGCCAGTAGTAAGGCTATGGACGAGCAGTACTTC
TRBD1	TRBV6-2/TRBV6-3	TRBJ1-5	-	CASSPYGQAAGQPQHF	TGTGCCAGCAGCCCTTACGGACAGGCCGCAGGGCAGCCCCAGCATTTT
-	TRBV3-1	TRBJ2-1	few	CASGQDSGDLREQFF	TGTGCCAGCGGCCAAGATTCCGGGGACCTTCGAGAGCAGTTCTTC
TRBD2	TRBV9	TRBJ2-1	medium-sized	CASSSTRTSNEQFF	TGTGCCAGCAGTTCTACCCGGACTAGCAATGAGCAGTTCTTC